Detailed here is one TCR beta chain. Its antigen is undetermined. This sample is part of a study of lymphopenia after photon versus proton radiotherapy. Study-wide findings and caveats: Survival link was tested only in deceased patients; proton benefit remains a possibility. Photon-treated patients lost naive T cells and TCR diversity; proton-treated stayed stable.

V lost 0 bases to trimming and J lost 10 bases, with 14 bases between them. Germline V CDR1 and CDR2: SGDLS, YYNGEE. The CDR3 spans 15 residues. Some clones are missing from TCRdb's copy, which holds only in-frame ones; the method was immunoSEQ multiplex PCR. The sample carries about 68,000 clones, just over 90% recorded once. The sample was peripheral blood, taken from a patient treated with photon-based radiotherapy. The rearrangement uses TRBV9 and TRBJ1-6, with D uncertain. The receptor was isolated from a woman in her seventies with pancreatic cancer. CDR3 sequence reads: CASSVGGSPGSPLHF. The CDR3 region has the DNA TGTGCCAGCAGCGTAGGTGGCTCTCCGGGCTCACCCCTCCACTTT.